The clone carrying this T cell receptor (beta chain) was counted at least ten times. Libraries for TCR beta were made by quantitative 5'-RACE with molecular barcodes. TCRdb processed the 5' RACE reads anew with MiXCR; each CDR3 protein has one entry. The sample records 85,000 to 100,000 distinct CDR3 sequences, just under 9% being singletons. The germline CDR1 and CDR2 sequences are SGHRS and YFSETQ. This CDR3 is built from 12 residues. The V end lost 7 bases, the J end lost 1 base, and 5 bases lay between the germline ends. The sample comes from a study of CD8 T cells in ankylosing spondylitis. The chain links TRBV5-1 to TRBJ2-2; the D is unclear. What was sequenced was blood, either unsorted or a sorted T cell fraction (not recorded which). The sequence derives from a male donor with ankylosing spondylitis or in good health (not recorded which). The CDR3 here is CASEKNTGELFF. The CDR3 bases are TGCGCCAGCGAAAAGAACACCGGGGAGCTGTTTTTT.